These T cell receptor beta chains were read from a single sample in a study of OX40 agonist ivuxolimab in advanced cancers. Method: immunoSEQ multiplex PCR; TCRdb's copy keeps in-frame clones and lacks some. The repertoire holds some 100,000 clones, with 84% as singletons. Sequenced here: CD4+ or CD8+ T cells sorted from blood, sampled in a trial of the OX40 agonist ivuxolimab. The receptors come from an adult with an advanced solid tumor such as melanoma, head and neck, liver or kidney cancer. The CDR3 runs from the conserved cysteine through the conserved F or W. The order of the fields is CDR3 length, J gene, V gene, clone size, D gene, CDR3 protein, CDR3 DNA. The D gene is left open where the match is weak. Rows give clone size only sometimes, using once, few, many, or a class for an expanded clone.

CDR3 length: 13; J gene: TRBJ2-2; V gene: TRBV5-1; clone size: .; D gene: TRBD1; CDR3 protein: CASSNRGNGELFF; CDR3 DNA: TGCGCCAGCAGCAACAGGGGTAACGGGGAGCTGTTTTTT
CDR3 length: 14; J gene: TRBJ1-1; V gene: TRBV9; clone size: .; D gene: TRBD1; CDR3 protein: CASSVATGHTEAFF; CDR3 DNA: TGTGCCAGCAGCGTAGCGACAGGGCACACTGAAGCTTTCTTT
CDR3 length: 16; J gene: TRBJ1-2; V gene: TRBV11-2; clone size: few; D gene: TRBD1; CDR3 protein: CASSLGGTDNNYGYTF; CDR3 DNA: TGTGCCAGCAGCTTAGGCGGGACAGACAATAACTATGGCTACACCTTC
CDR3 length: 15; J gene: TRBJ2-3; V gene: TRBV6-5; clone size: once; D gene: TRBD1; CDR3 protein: CASRSGQGGGDTQYF; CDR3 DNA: TGTGCCAGCAGATCGGGACAGGGGGGAGGAGATACGCAGTATTTT
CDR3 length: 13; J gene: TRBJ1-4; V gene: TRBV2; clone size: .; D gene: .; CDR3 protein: CASRTDFGEKLFF; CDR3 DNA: TGTGCCAGCCGGACGGATTTTGGGGAAAAACTGTTTTTT
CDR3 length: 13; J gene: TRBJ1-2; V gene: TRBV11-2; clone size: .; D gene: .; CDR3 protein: CASSREMTYGYTF; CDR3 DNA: TGTGCCAGCAGCCGCGAGATGACCTATGGCTACACCTTC
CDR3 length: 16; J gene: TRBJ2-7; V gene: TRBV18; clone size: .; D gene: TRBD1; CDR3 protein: CASSPDATGNAYEQYF; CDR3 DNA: TGTGCCAGCTCACCGGACGCGACAGGGAATGCTTACGAGCAGTACTTC
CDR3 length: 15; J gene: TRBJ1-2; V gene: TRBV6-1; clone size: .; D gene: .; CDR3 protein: CASRETWQPDYGYTF; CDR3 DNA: TGTGCCAGCAGGGAGACTTGGCAGCCCGACTATGGCTACACCTTC
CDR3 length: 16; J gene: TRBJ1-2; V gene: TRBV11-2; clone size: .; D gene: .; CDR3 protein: CASSLDWRRGHYGYTF; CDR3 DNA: TGTGCCAGCAGCTTAGATTGGAGGAGGGGCCACTATGGCTACACCTTC
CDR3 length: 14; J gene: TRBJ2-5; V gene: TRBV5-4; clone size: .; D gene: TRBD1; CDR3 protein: CASSVTGIRGTQYF; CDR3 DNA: TGTGCCAGCAGCGTGACAGGGATAAGGGGGACCCAGTACTTC
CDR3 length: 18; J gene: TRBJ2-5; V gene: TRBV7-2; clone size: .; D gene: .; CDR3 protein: CASSFTAGGGSVGETQYF; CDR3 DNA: TGTGCCAGCAGCTTTACTGCAGGAGGGGGCTCGGTCGGTGAGACCCAGTACTTC
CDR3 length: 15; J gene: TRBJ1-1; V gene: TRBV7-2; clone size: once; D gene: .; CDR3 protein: CASRYGPRRNTEAFF; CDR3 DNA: TGTGCCAGCAGATATGGCCCCCGGCGGAACACTGAAGCTTTCTTT
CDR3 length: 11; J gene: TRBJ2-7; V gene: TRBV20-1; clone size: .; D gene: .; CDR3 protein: CSAPDSYEQYF; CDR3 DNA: TGCAGTGCTCCGGACAGCTACGAGCAGTACTTC
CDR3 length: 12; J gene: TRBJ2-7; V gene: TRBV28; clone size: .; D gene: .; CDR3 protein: CASSPSPYEQYF; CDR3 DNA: TGTGCCAGCAGTCCCTCTCCCTACGAGCAGTACTTC
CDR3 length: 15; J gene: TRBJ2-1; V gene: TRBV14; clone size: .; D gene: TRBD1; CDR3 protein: CASSRRQGYFNEQFF; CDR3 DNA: TGTGCCAGCAGCCGTAGACAGGGCTACTTCAATGAGCAGTTCTTC
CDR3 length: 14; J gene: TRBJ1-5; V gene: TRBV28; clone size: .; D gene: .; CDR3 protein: CASSTPGLYQPQHF; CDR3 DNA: TGTGCCAGCAGTACGCCGGGACTTTATCAGCCCCAGCATTTT
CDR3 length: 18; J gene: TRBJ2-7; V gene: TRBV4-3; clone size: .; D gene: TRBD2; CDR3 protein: CASSQTFGVGGGNYEQYF; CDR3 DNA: TGCGCCAGCAGCCAAACTTTCGGGGTAGGCGGGGGAAACTACGAGCAGTACTTC
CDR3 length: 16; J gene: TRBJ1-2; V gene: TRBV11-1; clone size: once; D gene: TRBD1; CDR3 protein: CASSQGTGDANYGYTF; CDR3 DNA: TGTGCCAGCAGCCAAGGGACAGGGGATGCTAACTATGGCTACACCTTC